What follows are 28 T cell receptor beta chains derived from one specimen sequenced in a study of T cell responses to AZD1222 COVID-19 vaccine. The data were produced by immunoSEQ multiplex PCR, yet TCRdb's version contains in-frame clones alone and is incomplete. Here the sample spans approximately 140,000 clones, about 92% being singletons. This specimen consisted of peripheral blood, obtained on day 0 of MenACWY control vaccination. These receptors came from an adult in good health.

This sequence joins TRBV5-1 and TRBJ1-2; 7 positions match TRBD1. This CDR3 contains 13 residues. In germline, CDR1 is SGHRS, CDR2 YFSETQ. V trimming: 4 bases; J trimming: 7 bases; junction bases outside the gene matches: 7. The DNA of the CDR3 is TGCGCCAGCAGCCCGGACAGGTTCGGTGGCTACACCTTC. Translated: CASSPDRFGGYTF.

The rearrangement links TRBV7-2 to TRBJ2-3; TRBD1 might be the D (6 bases). The CDR3 has 16 residues. Germline V gene lookup returns CDR1 SGHTA and CDR2 FQGNSA. Trimming removed 2 bases from V and 1 base from J, with 13 bases in between. The CDR3 bases are TGTGCCAGCAGCTTATTACAGGGTGCGGGCACAGATACGCAGTATTTT. Protein: CASSLLQGAGTDTQYF.

In this sample, this clone turned up once. The CDR3 region is CASSYSESTDTQYF. For the CDR3, the DNA is TGTGCCAGCAGTTACTCAGAGAGCACAGATACGCAGTATTTT. The V gene is TRBV6-5, the J gene TRBJ2-3; D remains ambiguous. CDR3 length equals 14 residues. Per germline, CDR1 MNHEY and CDR2 SVGAGI. V was clipped by 0 bases and J by 0 bases, with 4 bases between them.

The chain carries TRBV11-3 and TRBJ2-7; no clear D gene. Germline V gives CDR1 SGHNT, CDR2 YENEEA. CDR3 length equals 17 residues. V shed 5 bases and J shed 3 bases, with 23 bases lying between them. The CDR3 reads CASSPGCPGEKNYEQYF. The CDR3 nucleotides read TGTGCCAGCAGCCCCGGGTGCCCCGGAGAGAAAAACTACGAGCAGTACTTC.

The chain has TRBV27 and TRBJ2-7; no clear D. Germline V gives CDR1 MNHEY, CDR2 SMNVEV (reference sequence). This CDR3 contains 12 residues. Between the trimmed V and J ends, which lost 4 bases and 5 bases, there was a span of 9 bases. This CDR3 reads CASSSPGDEQYF. CDR3 bases: TGTGCCAGCAGTTCGCCAGGCGACGAGCAGTACTTC.

V gene TRBV7-9 combines with J gene TRBJ1-1, with 7 bases fitting TRBD1. Germline V gene lookup returns CDR1 SEHNR and CDR2 FQNEAQ (reference sequence). J was trimmed by 0 bases and V by 8 bases; bases with no gene match: 3. This CDR3 contains 13 residues. CDR3 nucleotide sequence: TGTGCCAGCCTGGGACAGTTGAACACTGAAGCTTTCTTT. This encodes CASLGQLNTEAFF.

This clone appeared a single time. CDR3 sequence (DNA): TGTGCCAGCAGCTTGCCCCCAGGGACTAGCGGGAGCTCCTACGAGCAGTACTTC. Residues: CASSLPPGTSGSSYEQYF. This chain joins TRBV7-9 and TRBJ2-7, with 14 bases identical to TRBD2. CDR1 and CDR2 (germline): SEHNR, FQNEAQ (reference sequence). The CDR3 sequence is 18 residues long. The V and J ends lost 3 bases and 0 bases, in that order; junction bases with no gene match: 7.

The gene calls are TRBV18 and TRBJ2-1; D is unclear. The CDR3 totals 13 residues. The V gene's germline CDR1 is KGHSH and CDR2 LQKENI. Between the trimmed V and J ends, which lost 3 bases and 5 bases, there was a span of 8 bases. DNA of the CDR3: TGTGCCAGCTCACCGGCCCAAGACAATGAGCAGTTCTTC. This sequence encodes CASSPAQDNEQFF.

V usage is TRBV7-8 and J usage is TRBJ1-1; 7 positions agree with TRBD1. J lost 4 bases, V lost 5 bases, and 7 bases had no gene match. CDR1 is SGHVS and CDR2 is FQNEAQ in the germline V gene. The CDR3 is 14 residues long. CDR3 protein: CASSRGQASTEAFF. Here the CDR3 DNA reads TGTGCCAGCAGCCGAGGACAGGCGAGCACTGAAGCTTTCTTT.

CDR3 nucleotide sequence: TGCAGTGCTAGCGGGTCCTACGAGCAGTACTTC. This sequence encodes CSASGSYEQYF. The rearrangement uses TRBV20-1 and TRBJ2-7, with D uncertain. V shed 3 bases and J shed 1 base, with 4 bases lying between them. In germline, CDR1 is DFQATT, CDR2 SNEGSKA (reference sequence). This CDR3 is built from 11 residues.

The chain joins TRBV25-1 to TRBJ1-1; TRBD1 is a possible D gene (6 bases). The length of the CDR3 is 14 residues. Trimming left V 6 bases short and J 2 bases short, with 13 bases between. Germline values: CDR1 MGHDK, CDR2 SYGVNS. In DNA form, the CDR3 reads TGTGCCAGCAGAAAGGGGGGGGCTAACACTGAAGCTTTCTTT. This encodes CASRKGGANTEAFF.

This clone was seen a single time. The CDR3 DNA sequence: TGTGCCAGCAGCCCCCGATCGAGTGAGAGCAATCAGCCCCAGCATTTT. Protein: CASSPRSSESNQPQHF. This chain uses TRBV5-5 with TRBJ1-5; D is uncertain. Looked up from germline, CDR1 is SGHKS and CDR2 is YYEKEE (reference sequence). V lost 4 bases and J 1 base, leaving 15 bases between the germline ends. The CDR3 length is 16 residues.

This clone showed up just once. CDR3: CSGRRHNEQFF. CDR3 nucleotide sequence: TGCAGCGGACGGCGGCACAATGAGCAGTTCTTC. J is TRBJ2-1 and V is TRBV29-1, with no clear D. V lost 7 bases and J lost 5, with 9 bases in between. This CDR3 is built from 11 residues. CDR1 and CDR2 from the germline V gene are SQVTM and ANQGSEA.

The chain has TRBV7-2 and TRBJ1-2, with D possibly being TRBD1 (5 bases). Between the trimmed V and J ends, which lost 4 bases and 8 bases, there was a span of 14 bases. Germline loops: CDR1 SGHTA, CDR2 FQGNSA. The CDR3 is 13 residues long. The CDR3 DNA follows: TGTGCCAGCAGCTCCTCAGGAGGGGCCGGCTACACCTTC. Translating it yields CASSSSGGAGYTF. Full variable domain (remainder filled in from reference TRBV7-2 and TRBJ1-2): GAGVSQSPSNKVTEKGKDVELRCDPISGHTALYWYRQSLGQGLEFLIYFQGNSAPDKSGLPSDRFSAERTGGSVSTLTIQRTQQEDSAVYLCASSSSGGAGYTFGSGTRLTVV.

The chain's CDR3 is CASSVADRRGETQYF. For the CDR3, the DNA is TGTGCCAGCAGCGTAGCGGACAGGCGGGGAGAGACCCAGTACTTC. This chain uses TRBV9 with TRBJ2-5, with D maybe TRBD1 (7 bases). The CDR3 runs to 15 residues. V lost 0 bases and J lost 4, with 13 bases in between. Germline CDR1 and CDR2: SGDLS and YYNGEE.

The chain links TRBV18 to TRBJ2-1; a possible D gene is TRBD1 (6 bases). Trimming cost V 6 bases and J 2 bases, with 11 bases left between them. Germline lookup yields CDR1 KGHSH and CDR2 LQKENI. This CDR3 region has 14 residues. In nucleotides, the CDR3 is TGTGCCAGCTCTGCCGACAGGACCTACAATGAGCAGTTCTTC. Protein sequence: CASSADRTYNEQFF.

This clone appeared once. This chain joins TRBV19 and TRBJ1-5; D ambiguous. V shed 1 base and J shed 5 bases, with 12 bases lying between them. This CDR3 is 15 amino acids long. Germline loops: CDR1 LNHDA, CDR2 SQIVND (reference sequence). The CDR3 nucleotides are TGTGCCAGTAGTATAGGGGCCCGGAAACATCAGCCCCAGCATTTT. As protein: CASSIGARKHQPQHF.

This clone was counted a single time. The chain employs TRBV4-3 and TRBJ2-1; 7 nucleotides line up with TRBD1. The CDR3 is 14 residues long. J gave up 8 bases and V 1 base, and 5 bases lay outside the gene matches. The germline V gene encodes CDR1 LGHNA and CDR2 YSLEER. The CDR3 bases are TGCGCCAGCAGCCAAGCCGACAGGGTCCATGAGCAGTTCTTC. Residues: CASSQADRVHEQFF.

Comment on this clone: Other DNA sequences in the sample encode the same CDR3. The V and J genes are TRBV4-3 and TRBJ1-1; no firm D call. With 6 bases removed from V and 1 base from J, the gap between germline ends came to 9 bases. CDR1 is LGHNA and CDR2 is YSLEER in the germline V gene. The CDR3 runs 13 residues. In nucleotides, the CDR3 is TGCGCCAGCAGATGGACGGGGAACACTGAAGCTTTCTTT. This encodes CASRWTGNTEAFF.

The chain employs TRBV5-6 and TRBJ1-1; D perhaps matches TRBD1 (5 bases). The germline V and J ends were trimmed by 3 bases and 11 bases, with 17 bases remaining between them. The germline V gene has CDR1 SGHDT and CDR2 YYEEEE. The CDR3 contains 13 residues. CDR3 DNA: TGTGCCAGCAGCTACCCGGGACGGTCGTCGGCTTTCTTT. Protein: CASSYPGRSSAFF.

V and J are TRBV6-5 and TRBJ2-7; 7 bases agree with TRBD2. The germline V gene encodes CDR1 MNHEY and CDR2 SVGAGI. CDR3 length equals 14 residues. After removal of 7 bases from V and 4 bases from J, the junction contained 10 bases not matched to a gene. CDR3 protein: CASKRQLASYEQYF. In nucleotides, the CDR3 is TGTGCCAGCAAGCGCCAACTAGCGTCATACGAGCAGTACTTC.

The chain recombines TRBV29-1 with TRBJ2-3; D ambiguous. V dropped 4 bases and J dropped 6 bases, with 11 bases sitting between them. The CDR3 extends over 12 amino acids. The germline V gene has CDR1 SQVTM and CDR2 ANQGSEA. CDR3 in amino acids: CSVGTPGDTQYF. The CDR3 bases are TGCAGCGTTGGCACTCCCGGGGATACGCAGTATTTT.

This chain joins TRBV28 and TRBJ1-5; 8 bases agree with TRBD1. The germline CDR1 and CDR2 sequences are MDHEN and SYDVKM. V lost 5 bases, J lost 8 bases, and 2 bases stayed unmatched. The CDR3 loop spans 12 amino acids. The DNA of the CDR3 is TGTGCCAGCAGTACACAGGGGGAGCCCCAGCATTTT. Translation: CASSTQGEPQHF.

The CDR3 is CASSRLEGAYNEQFF. CDR3 DNA sequence: TGTGCCAGCAGCCGCCTGGAGGGGGCCTACAATGAGCAGTTCTTC. This chain links TRBV6-2 or TRBV6-3 with TRBJ2-1; D is perhaps TRBD1 or TRBD2 (6 bases each). This CDR3 contains 15 residues. Looked up from germline, CDR1 is MNHEY and CDR2 is SVGEGT. The V end lost 6 bases, the J end lost 2 bases, and 14 bases lay between the germline ends.

This clone has more than one count but fewer than ten. V is TRBV18 and J is TRBJ2-7; D is unclear. V was pared by 5 bases and J by 2 bases, with 10 bases between. CDR3 length: 13 amino acids. Per the germline V gene, CDR1 is KGHSH and CDR2 is LQKENI. CDR3 protein: CASSTTGTYEQYF. The DNA of the CDR3 is TGTGCCAGCTCAACGACGGGCACCTACGAGCAGTACTTC.

This clone was observed a single time. This rearrangement joins TRBV5-1 to TRBJ2-7; 11 nucleotides match TRBD1. V lost 5 bases and J lost 3; bases outside the gene matches: 4. CDR1 and CDR2 from the germline V gene are SGHRS and YFSETQ. The CDR3 contains 14 residues. The CDR3 DNA sequence: TGCGCCAGCAGGCTGGGGACAGGGGGCTACGAGCAGTACTTC. As protein: CASRLGTGGYEQYF.

The V gene is TRBV10-3, the J gene TRBJ2-3, with D tentatively TRBD1 (6 bases). Germline assignment: CDR1 ENHRY and CDR2 SYGVKD. The CDR3 extends over 16 amino acids. The V end was cut by 4 bases, the J end by 0 bases, with 14 bases between. CDR3 region: CAISGHGQGSTDTQYF. As DNA, the CDR3 is TGTGCCATCAGTGGACACGGCCAGGGGAGCACAGATACGCAGTATTTT.

This chain connects TRBV5-1 to TRBJ1-1, with no clear D. The V end lost 5 bases, the J end lost 1 base, and 6 bases lay between the germline ends. The CDR3 sequence is 12 residues long. Germline V gene data show CDR1 as SGHRS and CDR2 as YFSETQ. The CDR3 sequence: CASRDSNTEAFF. In DNA, the CDR3 is TGCGCCAGCAGGGACTCGAACACTGAAGCTTTCTTT.